The 27 T cell receptor beta chains below were found in one sample sequenced in a study of T cell repertoires in cytomegalovirus infection. TCRdb called the reads again in MiXCR, with one record for every CDR3 protein. The sample includes 150,000 to 200,000 distinct CDR3 sequences, approximately 20% seen only once; the top ten take around 3.2%. The material sequenced was PBMCs. These TCRs come from a human donor in good health (CMV status not recorded). Some clones in this sample may be carry-over from other donors' samples.

The chain joins TRBV12-3 or TRBV12-4 to TRBJ2-1; weak D call: TRBD2 (5 bases). This CDR3 contains 14 residues. V lost 2 bases and J 7 bases, leaving 12 bases between the germline ends. The CDR3 DNA reads TGTGCCAGCAGTTTAATCCTCCCGGGGAATGAGCAGTTCTTC. Its translation: CASSLILPGNEQFF.

This chain links TRBV20-1 with TRBJ2-7; D is unresolved. Trimming removed 3 bases from V and 3 bases from J, with 15 bases in between. The germline gives CDR1 DFQATT, CDR2 SNEGSKA (reference sequence). The CDR3 contains 14 residues. The CDR3 sequence: CSASGTNPYYEQYF. The CDR3 DNA reads TGCAGTGCTAGTGGAACCAATCCTTACTACGAGCAGTACTTC.

This clonotype was observed a single time. The chain couples TRBV5-1 to TRBJ1-2; a possible D gene is TRBD1 (5 bases). The germline V gene has CDR1 SGHRS and CDR2 YFSETQ. The CDR3 sequence is 14 residues long. The ends were cut back, 5 bases at V and 8 bases at J, with 19 bases in the middle. CDR3 in amino acids: CASSPTVAGSGYTF. The CDR3 DNA follows: TGCGCCAGCAGTCCTACTGTAGCAGGGTCCGGCTACACCTTC.

This clonotype was observed at least ten times. V gene TRBV7-9 combines with J gene TRBJ2-1, with 12 bases matching TRBD2. V was pared by 4 bases and J by 6 bases, with 13 bases of the junction left unmatched. Germline CDR1 SEHNR, CDR2 FQNEAQ (reference sequence). The CDR3 is 18 amino acids. The CDR3 DNA follows: TGTGCCAGCAGCTCCACCGATCCTAGCGGGGGGGCCCTCAATGAGCAGTTCTTC. Protein sequence: CASSSTDPSGGALNEQFF.

This clonotype was counted between two and nine times. This chain connects TRBV4-1 to TRBJ2-5, with D possibly matching TRBD2 (6 bases). CDR3 length: 13 residues. Germline V CDR1 and CDR2: MGHRA, YSYEKL. Trimming removed 4 bases from V and 3 bases from J, with 9 bases in between. CDR3 region: CASSLRLEETQYF. The DNA of the CDR3 is TGCGCCAGCAGCCTACGACTAGAAGAGACCCAGTACTTC.

This clonotype occurred a few times. The chain couples TRBV12-3 or TRBV12-4 to TRBJ1-4; D is ambiguous. The CDR3 length is 17 residues. The ends were cut back, 4 bases at V and 0 bases at J, with 15 bases in the middle. The CDR3 sequence: CASSSSGPVATNEKLFF. The CDR3 nucleotides read TGTGCCAGCAGTTCCTCAGGTCCCGTTGCAACTAATGAAAAACTGTTTTTT.

The table lists this clonotype with many counts. The V call is TRBV5-6, the J call TRBJ2-1; D possibly corresponds to TRBD2 (7 bases). The CDR3 totals 16 residues. Deletions cut 4 bases from V and 7 bases from J, with 21 bases between. Germline CDR1 and CDR2: SGHDT and YYEEEE. In DNA, the CDR3 is TGTGCCAGCAGCCCGGGGTATGGGGGGGCTAATAATGAGCAGTTCTTC. Protein product: CASSPGYGGANNEQFF.

The table lists this clonotype with many counts. The chain is built from TRBV6-2 or TRBV6-3 and TRBJ1-1, with D tentatively TRBD1 (5 bases). This CDR3 region has 15 residues. Germline V gives CDR1 MNHEY, CDR2 SVGEGT. V was trimmed by 6 bases and J by 3 bases, leaving 17 bases between them. The CDR3 is CASRGPYGSDTEAFF. CDR3 in DNA: TGTGCCAGCAGGGGACCATATGGGTCCGACACTGAAGCTTTCTTT.

This clonotype was recorded many times. V usage is TRBV11-2 and J usage is TRBJ1-1; weak D call: TRBD1 (5 bases). The CDR3 covers 15 residues. The germline gives CDR1 SGHAT, CDR2 FQNNGV. Between the trimmed V and J ends, which lost 0 bases and 1 base, there was a span of 9 bases. The CDR3, as DNA: TGTGCCAGCAGCTTAGAGGCCGGGGGGAACACTGAAGCTTTCTTT. It specifies CASSLEAGGNTEAFF.

The chain carries TRBV5-1 and TRBJ2-7, with no clear D. The CDR3 totals 16 residues. Germline CDR1 and CDR2: SGHRS and YFSETQ. The ends were cut back, 4 bases at V and 1 base at J, with 18 bases in the middle. The DNA of the CDR3 is TGCGCCAGCAGCCTGCCCCCGACCGCGGTATCCTACGAGCAGTACTTC. This encodes CASSLPPTAVSYEQYF.

This clonotype was detected many times. The chain joins TRBV5-4 to TRBJ2-3; D may match TRBD1 or TRBD2 (5 bases each). The V end lost 6 bases, the J end lost 6 bases, and 23 bases lay between the germline ends. The CDR3 consists of 16 residues. Germline lookup yields CDR1 SGHNT and CDR2 YYREEE (reference sequence). CDR3 region: CASTPPGTMGRDTQYF. The CDR3 DNA is TGTGCCAGCACCCCCCCGGGGACCATGGGTCGGGATACGCAGTATTTT. The complete variable domain, with remaining parts taken from reference TRBV5-4 and TRBJ2-3, reads ETGVTQSPTHLIKTRGQQVTLRCSSQSGHNTVSWYQQALGQGPQFIFQYYREEENGRGNFPPRFSGLQFPNYSSELNVNALELDDSALYLCASTPPGTMGRDTQYFGPGTRLTVL.

The chain couples TRBV29-1 to TRBJ2-1; D might be TRBD1 (6 bases). With 3 bases removed from V and 4 bases from J, the gap between germline ends came to 13 bases. The germline CDR1 and CDR2 sequences are SQVTM and ANQGSEA. The length of the CDR3 is 14 residues. The CDR3: CSVDARGIYNEQFF. In DNA form, the CDR3 reads TGCAGCGTTGATGCCAGGGGAATATACAATGAGCAGTTCTTC.

This chain joins TRBV19 and TRBJ2-1; D is perhaps TRBD2 (6 bases). The CDR3 is 16 residues long. Looked up from germline, CDR1 is LNHDA and CDR2 is SQIVND (reference sequence). V lost 5 bases to trimming and J lost 0 bases, with 14 bases between them. The DNA of the CDR3 is TGTGCCAGTAGTTCCAAAGCGGGTATCTCCTACAATGAGCAGTTCTTC. This gives the protein CASSSKAGISYNEQFF.

This clonotype has only a few counts. The V call is TRBV28, the J call TRBJ1-1; 8 positions agree with TRBD1. V trimming: 5 bases; J trimming: 1 base; junction bases outside the gene matches: 6. The V gene's germline CDR1 is MDHEN and CDR2 SYDVKM. The CDR3 loop spans 15 amino acids. DNA of the CDR3: TGTGCCAGCAGTACACGGACAGGGAGGAACACTGAAGCTTTCTTT. This sequence encodes CASSTRTGRNTEAFF.

This clonotype has ten or more counts. This chain links TRBV7-2 with TRBJ1-5; possible D gene TRBD1, 5 bases. Between the trimmed V and J ends, which lost 5 bases and 3 bases, there was a span of 14 bases. The CDR3 is 15 residues long. Germline loops: CDR1 SGHTA, CDR2 FQGNSA. CDR3: CASSPPGTANQPQHF. In nucleotides, the CDR3 is TGTGCCAGCAGCCCACCAGGGACGGCCAATCAGCCCCAGCATTTT.

The V gene is TRBV5-1, the J gene TRBJ2-3, with 9 positions matching TRBD1. CDR3 length equals 14 residues. J was trimmed by 3 bases and V by 4 bases; bases with no gene match: 3. The germline V gene has CDR1 SGHRS and CDR2 YFSETQ. CDR3 in DNA: TGCGCCAGCAGCGAGGGACAGGGAACAGATACGCAGTATTTT. Translation gives CASSEGQGTDTQYF.

The chain couples TRBV28 to TRBJ2-5; 7 bases map to TRBD1. The J segment lost 4 bases and the V segment lost 9 bases, leaving 11 bases of the junction unmatched. Germline V lookup: CDR1 MDHEN, CDR2 SYDVKM. This CDR3 is 14 amino acids long. The chain's CDR3 is CARLTSGGRETQYF. The CDR3 DNA is TGTGCCAGACTCACATCAGGGGGTAGAGAGACCCAGTACTTC.

The chain carries TRBV29-1 and TRBJ2-5, with 8 nucleotides matching TRBD2. J lost 4 bases, V lost 7 bases, and 11 bases had no gene match. This CDR3 comprises 14 residues. CDR1 is SQVTM, CDR2 ANQGSEA, per germline. CDR3 protein: CSASPGLGLETQYF. CDR3 sequence (DNA): TGCAGCGCTTCTCCGGGACTAGGGTTAGAGACCCAGTACTTC.

This sequence joins TRBV7-8 and TRBJ2-3; weak D call: TRBD1 (5 bases). Trimming pared 1 base from V and 4 bases from J, leaving 15 bases between. The germline V gene encodes CDR1 SGHVS and CDR2 FQNEAQ. This CDR3 has 16 residues. The CDR3 coding sequence is TGTGCCAGCAGCTTAGGGACATCAAGATTGGCAGATACGCAGTATTTT. Its translation is CASSLGTSRLADTQYF.

This clonotype was counted between two and nine times. The chain couples TRBV12-3 or TRBV12-4 to TRBJ2-7; D may be TRBD1 (5 bases). V was shortened by 3 bases and J by 0 bases, with 15 bases between the two germline ends. This CDR3 is built from 16 residues. CDR3 DNA: TGTGCCAGCAGTTTGGGGCCCGGGTCGAGCTCCTACGAGCAGTACTTC. Translated: CASSLGPGSSSYEQYF.

V gene TRBV6-6 combines with J gene TRBJ2-1, with TRBD1 matching 9 bases. CDR1 and CDR2 from the germline V gene are MNHNY and SVGAGI (reference sequence). The V and J ends lost 6 bases and 5 bases, in that order; junction bases with no gene match: 5. This CDR3 region has 14 residues. Written as DNA, the CDR3 is TGTGCCAGCAGGGGGACAGGGTTTCACAATGAGCAGTTCTTC. Encoded protein: CASRGTGFHNEQFF.

This clonotype was observed a few times. V usage is TRBV7-9 and J usage is TRBJ2-7; D is possibly TRBD2 (6 bases). This CDR3 has 15 residues. The V and J ends lost 1 base and 6 bases respectively, with 16 bases between them. Germline CDR1 is SEHNR and CDR2 is FQNEAQ (reference sequence). The CDR3 bases are TGTGCCAGCAGCTTAGAAGGAGGGGCCTTGGGCGAGCAGTACTTC. This sequence encodes CASSLEGGALGEQYF.

This clonotype was seen more than once but under ten times. The rearrangement joins TRBV7-8 to TRBJ1-5, with D perhaps matching TRBD1 (6 bases). The CDR3 runs to 17 residues. Germline V CDR1 and CDR2: SGHVS, FQNEAQ. Trimming removed 4 bases from V and 5 bases from J, with 21 bases in between. This CDR3 is CASSSVVRDTVYQPQHF. CDR3 bases: TGTGCCAGCAGCTCCGTCGTTCGGGACACCGTATATCAGCCCCAGCATTTT.

This clonotype was observed at least ten times. This chain connects TRBV28 to TRBJ2-1; 12 bases fit TRBD2. V lost 5 bases to trimming and J lost 4 bases; unmatched junction nucleotides: 9. This CDR3 region has 17 residues. Germline CDR1 reads MDHEN; CDR2 reads SYDVKM. The CDR3 region is CASSLTYGTSGYNEQFF. As DNA, the CDR3 is TGTGCCAGCAGTCTCACTTACGGGACTAGCGGGTACAATGAGCAGTTCTTC. The whole variable domain, remainder taken from reference TRBV28 and TRBJ2-1, is DVKVTQSSRYLVKRTGEKVFLECVQDMDHENMFWYRQDPGLGLRLIYFSYDVKMKEKGDIPEGYSVSREKKERFSLILESASTNQTSMYLCASSLTYGTSGYNEQFFGPGTRLTVL.

The sample holds many counts of this clonotype. V and J are TRBV6-5 and TRBJ1-1, with 11 bases identical to TRBD1. V shed 2 bases and J 5 bases; nucleotides not matched to a gene: 10. Germline V CDR1 and CDR2: MNHEY, SVGAGI. The CDR3 extends over 17 amino acids. CDR3 nucleotides: TGTGCCAGCAGTTACCTAGCCGGGACAGGGGGACAAACTGAAGCTTTCTTT. Translation gives CASSYLAGTGGQTEAFF.

This clonotype was seen only a few times. This chain links TRBV6-5 with TRBJ1-2; TRBD1 matches at 9 bases. The CDR3 contains 16 residues. Germline V CDR1 and CDR2: MNHEY, SVGAGI. Trimming removed 0 bases from V and 2 bases from J; junction bases left unmatched: 4. The CDR3 protein is CASSYSIQGANYGYTF. DNA for the CDR3: TGTGCCAGCAGTTACTCGATACAGGGGGCAAACTATGGCTACACCTTC.

As concerns this clonotype: Compared with germline, one end of the junction differs, possibly owing to a read error. V gene TRBV27 combines with J gene TRBJ2-7; no definite D call. CDR3 length equals 14 residues. From germline, CDR1 is MNHEY and CDR2 SMNVEV (reference sequence). Here the CDR3 DNA reads TGTGTCAGCAAGTCGATTGGCTCCTCCTACGAGCAGTACTTC. It encodes CVSKSIGSSYEQYF.